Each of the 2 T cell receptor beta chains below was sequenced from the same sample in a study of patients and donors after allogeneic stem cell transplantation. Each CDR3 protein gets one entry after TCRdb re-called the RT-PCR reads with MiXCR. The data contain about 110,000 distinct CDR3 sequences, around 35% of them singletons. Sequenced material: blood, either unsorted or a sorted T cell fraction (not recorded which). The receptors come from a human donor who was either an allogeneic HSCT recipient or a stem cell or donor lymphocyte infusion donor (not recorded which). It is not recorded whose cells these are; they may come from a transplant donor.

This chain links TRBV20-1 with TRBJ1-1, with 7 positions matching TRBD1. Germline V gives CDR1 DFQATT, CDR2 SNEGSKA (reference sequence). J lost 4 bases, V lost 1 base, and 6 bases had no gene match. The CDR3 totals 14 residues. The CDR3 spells CSARGRGRGTEAFF. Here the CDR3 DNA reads TGCAGTGCTAGAGGAAGGGGGCGAGGCACTGAAGCTTTCTTT.

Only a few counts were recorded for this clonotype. CDR3 sequence (DNA): TGTGCCAGCAGCCGGGAATTCGTTCGGGGTAACTATGGCTACACCTTC. This gives the protein CASSREFVRGNYGYTF. The rearrangement links TRBV7-9 to TRBJ1-2, with unresolved D. This CDR3 is built from 16 residues. Germline CDR1 reads SEHNR; CDR2 reads FQNEAQ (reference sequence). The V end lost 5 bases, the J end lost 1 base, and 17 bases lay between the germline ends.